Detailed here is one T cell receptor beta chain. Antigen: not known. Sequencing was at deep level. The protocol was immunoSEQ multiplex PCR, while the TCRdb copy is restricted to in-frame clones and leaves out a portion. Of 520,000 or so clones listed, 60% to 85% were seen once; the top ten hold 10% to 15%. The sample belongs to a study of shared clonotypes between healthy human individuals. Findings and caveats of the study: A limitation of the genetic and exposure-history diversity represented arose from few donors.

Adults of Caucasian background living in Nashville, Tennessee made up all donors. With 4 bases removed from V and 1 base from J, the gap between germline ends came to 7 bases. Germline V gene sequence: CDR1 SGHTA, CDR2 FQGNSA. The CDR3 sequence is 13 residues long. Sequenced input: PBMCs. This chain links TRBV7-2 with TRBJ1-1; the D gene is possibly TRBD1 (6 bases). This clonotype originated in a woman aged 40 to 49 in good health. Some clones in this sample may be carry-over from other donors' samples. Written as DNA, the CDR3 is TGTGCCAGCAGCTGGGGACAGAACACTGAAGCTTTCTTT. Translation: CASSWGQNTEAFF.